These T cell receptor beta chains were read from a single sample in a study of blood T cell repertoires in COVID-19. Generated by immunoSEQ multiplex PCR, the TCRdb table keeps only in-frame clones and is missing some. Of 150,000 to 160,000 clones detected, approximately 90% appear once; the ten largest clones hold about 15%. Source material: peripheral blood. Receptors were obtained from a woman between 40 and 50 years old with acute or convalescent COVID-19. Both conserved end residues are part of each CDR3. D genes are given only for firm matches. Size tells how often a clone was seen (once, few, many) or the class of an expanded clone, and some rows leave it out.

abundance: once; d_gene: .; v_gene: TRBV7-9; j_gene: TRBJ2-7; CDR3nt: TGTGCCAGCAGCCAGCAAACAGGGTCGGGCAGCTACGAGCAGTACTTC; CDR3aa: CASSQQTGSGSYEQYF
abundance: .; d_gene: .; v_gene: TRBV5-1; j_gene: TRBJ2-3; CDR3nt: TGCGCCAGCAGCTTGTCACAGTCGGCCTTGCCAGATACGCAGTATTTT; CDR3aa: CASSLSQSALPDTQYF
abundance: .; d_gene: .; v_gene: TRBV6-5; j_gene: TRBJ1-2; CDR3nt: TGTGCCAGCACCCTGACAGCGAACTATGGCTACACCTTC; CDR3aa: CASTLTANYGYTF
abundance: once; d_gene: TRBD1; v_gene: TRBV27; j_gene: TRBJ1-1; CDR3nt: TGTGCCAGCAGTTTAGCGACAGGGAGCGAGAACACTGAAGCTTTCTTT; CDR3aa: CASSLATGSENTEAFF
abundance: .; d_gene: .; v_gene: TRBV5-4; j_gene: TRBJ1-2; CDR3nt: TGTGCCAGCAGCCATCCCACAGGGAACTATGGCTACACCTTC; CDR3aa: CASSHPTGNYGYTF
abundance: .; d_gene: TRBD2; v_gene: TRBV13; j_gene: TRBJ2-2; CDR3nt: TGTGCCAGCAGCTCGGGACTAGCGGCAGTCGGGGAGCTGTTTTTT; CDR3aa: CASSSGLAAVGELFF
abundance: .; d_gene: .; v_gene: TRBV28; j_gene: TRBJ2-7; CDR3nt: TGTGCCAGCCGCCGCCACAACTACGAGCAGTACTTC; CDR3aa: CASRRHNYEQYF
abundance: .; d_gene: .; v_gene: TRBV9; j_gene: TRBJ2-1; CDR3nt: TGTGCCAGCAGCGTCAACCCCCGGGACACAAAAAATGAGCAGTTCTTC; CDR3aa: CASSVNPRDTKNEQFF
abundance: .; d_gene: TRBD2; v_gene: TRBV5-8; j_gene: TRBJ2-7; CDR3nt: TGTGCCAGCAGCTTGGATCCGGCCGGGGGGGTATACGAGCAGTACTTC; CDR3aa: CASSLDPAGGVYEQYF
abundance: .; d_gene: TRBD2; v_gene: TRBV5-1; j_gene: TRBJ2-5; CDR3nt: TGCGCCAGCAGCTTGGGTCGGAAAGGACTAGCGGAGCAAGAGACCCAGTACTTC; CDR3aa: CASSLGRKGLAEQETQYF
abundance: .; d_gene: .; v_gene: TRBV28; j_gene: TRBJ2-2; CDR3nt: TGTGCCAGCAGTTACCTAGATTCCGGGGAGCTGTTTTTT; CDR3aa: CASSYLDSGELFF
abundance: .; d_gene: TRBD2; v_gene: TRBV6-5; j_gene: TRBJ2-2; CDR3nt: TGTGCCAGCAGTAAGAGCGGGACGAACACCGGGGAGCTGTTTTTT; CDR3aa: CASSKSGTNTGELFF
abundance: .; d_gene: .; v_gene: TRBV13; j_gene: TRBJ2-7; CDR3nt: TGTGCCAGCAGCTTCTGGGGGCTTACGGACGAGCAGTACTTC; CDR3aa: CASSFWGLTDEQYF
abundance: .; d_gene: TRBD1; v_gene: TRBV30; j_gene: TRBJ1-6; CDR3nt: TGTGCCTGGAGTGTTCGGCAGGGGGATTCACCCCTCCACTTT; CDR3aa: CAWSVRQGDSPLHF
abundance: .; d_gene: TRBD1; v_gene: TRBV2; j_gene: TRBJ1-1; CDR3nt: TGTGCCAGCAGTAGGACAGGGGCGGGCACTGAAGCTTTCTTT; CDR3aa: CASSRTGAGTEAFF
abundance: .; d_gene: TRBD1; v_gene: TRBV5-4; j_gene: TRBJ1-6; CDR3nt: TGTGCCAGCAGCTTTGAGACAGGGAATTCACCCCTCCACTTT; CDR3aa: CASSFETGNSPLHF
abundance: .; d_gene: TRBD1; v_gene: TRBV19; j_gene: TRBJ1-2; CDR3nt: TGTGCCAGTAGTCCCCGACAGGGGGACAACTATGGCTACACCTTC; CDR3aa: CASSPRQGDNYGYTF
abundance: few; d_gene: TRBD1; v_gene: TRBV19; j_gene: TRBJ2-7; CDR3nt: TGTGCCAGTAGCCCGTATTTAGGGACAGGTGGCGACGAGCAGTACTTC; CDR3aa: CASSPYLGTGGDEQYF
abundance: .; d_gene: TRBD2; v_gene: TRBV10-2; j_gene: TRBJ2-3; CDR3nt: TGCGCCAGCAGTACTGGACTAGCGGGGGGATTAGATACGCAGTATTTT; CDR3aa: CASSTGLAGGLDTQYF
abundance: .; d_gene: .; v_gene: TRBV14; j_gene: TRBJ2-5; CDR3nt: TGTGCCAGCAGCCAGCGGCAACTGGGGGCCCGTGAGACCCAGTACTTC; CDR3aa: CASSQRQLGARETQYF
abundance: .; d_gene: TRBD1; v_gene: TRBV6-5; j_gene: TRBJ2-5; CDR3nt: TGTGCCAGCAGTTACAACAGGGGGCAAGAGACCCAGTACTTC; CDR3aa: CASSYNRGQETQYF
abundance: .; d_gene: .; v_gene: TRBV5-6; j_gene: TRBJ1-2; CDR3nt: TGTGCCAGCAGCCCCCCTCTACGGGTTGGCTACACCTTC; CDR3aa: CASSPPLRVGYTF
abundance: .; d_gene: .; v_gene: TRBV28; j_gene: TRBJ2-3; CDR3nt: TGTGCCAGCAGTTCCCGCCTACGACTACCCTACACAGATACGCAGTATTTT; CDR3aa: CASSSRLRLPYTDTQYF
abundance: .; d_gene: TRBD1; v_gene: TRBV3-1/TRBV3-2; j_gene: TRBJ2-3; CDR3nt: TGTGCCAGCAGCCAAACACAGGGGGGCACAGATACGCAGTATTTT; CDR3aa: CASSQTQGGTDTQYF
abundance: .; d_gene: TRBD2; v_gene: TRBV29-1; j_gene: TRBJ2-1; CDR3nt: TGCAGCGTTACAAATAGCGGGGGGGCTCTAAATGAGCAGTTCTTC; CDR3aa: CSVTNSGGALNEQFF
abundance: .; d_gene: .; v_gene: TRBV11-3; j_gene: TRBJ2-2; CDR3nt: TGTGCCAGCAGCCGCACCGGGGAGCTGTTTTTT; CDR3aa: CASSRTGELFF
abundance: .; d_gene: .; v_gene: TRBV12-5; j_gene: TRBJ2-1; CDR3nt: TGTGCTAGTGGTTTGGGACAGGTTTTGAATGAGCAGTTCTTC; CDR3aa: CASGLGQVLNEQFF
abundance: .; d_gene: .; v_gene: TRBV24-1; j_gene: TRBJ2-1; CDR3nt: TGTGCCACCAGTGGTCACCGGGACTCACTCAATGAGCAGTTCTTC; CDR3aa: CATSGHRDSLNEQFF
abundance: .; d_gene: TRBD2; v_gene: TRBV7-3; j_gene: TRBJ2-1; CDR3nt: TGTGCCAGCAGCTTAGTCGGGACTAGCGTTGATGAGCAGTTCTTC; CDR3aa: CASSLVGTSVDEQFF